This passage covers 11 T cell receptor beta chains from one sample sequenced in a study of tissue T cells after allogeneic stem cell transplantation. Clones were sequenced by immunoSEQ multiplex PCR, and TCRdb holds only the in-frame ones, with some missing. Among about 48,000 clones listed, approximately 73% were seen once. The sequenced sample was sorted cells pooled from one or two spleens. These receptors were taken from a pool of C57BL/6 mice in good health.

Worth noting for this clone: Genes and germline come from the mouse. The read stops 1 residue short of the end of the CDR3; the missing end is completed from the germline J gene. The chain recombines TRBV13-1 with TRBJ2-7; TRBD1 aligns across 7 bases. After removal of 5 bases from V and 7 bases from J, the junction contained 6 bases not matched to a gene. The CDR3 runs 12 residues. The germline V gene has CDR1 NSHNY and CDR2 SYGAGN. The sequenced CDR3 bases are TGTGCCAGCAGGGGACAGACCCTGGAACAGTAC. It specifies CASRGQTLEQY. The complete CDR3 sequence is CASRGQTLEQYF.

As concerns this clone: The listed genes are named as in mouse. The CDR3 end lies 1 residue beyond the end of the read and is filled in from the germline J gene. This chain connects TRBV13-3 to TRBJ2-5; TRBD1 matches at 12 bases. V shed 3 bases, J shed 5 bases, and the junction held 1 base outside the gene matches. CDR1 NNHDY and CDR2 SYVADS come from the germline V gene. The CDR3 covers 14 residues. Incomplete CDR3 DNA: TGTGCCAGCAGTGGGGACAGGGGGCGAGACACCCAGTAC. The encoded protein is CASSGDRGRDTQY. The entire CDR3 protein reads CASSGDRGRDTQYF. The variable domain in full, with the rest retrieved from reference TRBV13-3 and TRBJ2-5, is EAAVTQSPRSKVAVTGGKVTLSCHQTNNHDYMYWYRQDTGHGLRLIHYSYVADSTEKGDIPDGYKASRPSQENFSLILELASLSQTAVYFCASSGDRGRDTQYFGPGTRLLVL.

Turning to this clone: Gene names refer to mouse genes. The read ends 1 residue before the CDR3 terminus; that terminus is restored from the germline J gene. Other DNA sequences within the sample encode an identical CDR3. The chain is built from TRBV12-1 and TRBJ2-1; no clear D gene. Per germline, CDR1 SGHSN and CDR2 HYEKVE. This CDR3 region has 13 residues. V was trimmed by 0 bases and J by 1 base, leaving 3 bases between them. CDR3 bases read: TGTGCCAGCTCTCTCGGGAACTATGCTGAGCAGTTC. Translating it yields CASSLGNYAEQF. The CDR3 as a whole reads CASSLGNYAEQFF.

This clone occurred a few times. The genes are named according to mouse. Read data end 1 residue before the CDR3 end; the end is taken from the germline J gene. The chain couples TRBV1 to TRBJ2-2; D gene unclear. CDR3 size: 13 residues. Trimming removed 4 bases from V and 0 bases from J, with 3 bases in between. Germline CDR1 and CDR2: NSQYPW and LRSPGD (reference sequence). The covered CDR3 bases are TGCACCTGCAGTGAATCAAACACCGGGCAGCTCTAC. Its translation is CTCSESNTGQLY. The full CDR3 protein reads CTCSESNTGQLYF. Full variable domain (rest looked up from reference TRBV1 and TRBJ2-2): VTLLEQNPRWRLVPRGQAVNLRCILKNSQYPWMSWYQQDLQKQLQWLFTLRSPGDKEVKSLPGADYLATRVTDTELRLQVANMSQGRTLYCTCSESNTGQLYFGEGSKLTVL.

Concerning this clone itself: The gene symbols are mouse symbols. The read finishes 1 residue shy of the CDR3 end, and the germline J gene is used to complete it. The rearrangement joins TRBV13-2 to TRBJ2-1, with TRBD2 matching over 11 bases. This CDR3 is built from 15 residues. The J segment lost 2 bases and the V segment lost 3 bases, leaving 1 base of the junction unmatched. Per the germline V gene, CDR1 is NNHNN and CDR2 is SYGAGS (reference sequence). The CDR3 reads CASGAGLGDYAEQFF. The covered CDR3 bases are TGTGCCAGCGGTGCGGGACTGGGGGACTATGCTGAGCAGTTC.

The table lists this clone with a count of one. All gene names here are mouse names. The CDR3 end falls 1 residue outside the read, so it is completed with the germline J gene. J is TRBJ1-1 and V is TRBV13-1; 10 nucleotides match TRBD1. Germline loops: CDR1 NSHNY, CDR2 SYGAGN. The CDR3 is 13 amino acids. V lost 3 bases, J lost 8 bases, and 4 bases stayed unmatched. The DNA read from the CDR3 is TGTGCCAGCAGTGGTGACAGGGGGCGTGAAGTCTTC. It codes for CASSGDRGREVF. The entire CDR3 sequence reads CASSGDRGREVFF.

The table lists this clone with a few counts. The listed genes are named as in mouse. The read ends 1 residue early relative to the CDR3; the germline J gene fills the gap. The chain carries TRBV12-1 and TRBJ1-5; 7 positions agree with TRBD1. In germline, CDR1 is SGHSN, CDR2 HYEKVE. V lost 2 bases, J lost 0 bases, and 6 bases stayed unmatched. The length of the CDR3 is 16 residues. CDR3 sequence: CASSPQTGNNNQAPLF. The CDR3 DNA, read in part, is TGTGCCAGCTCTCCCCAGACAGGGAATAACAACCAGGCTCCGCTT.

Worth noting for this clone: Gene and germline names: mouse. Read sequence stops 1 residue before the CDR3 end, and the germline J gene provides the missing end. The genes are TRBV13-2 and TRBJ1-3, with D perhaps TRBD1 (6 bases). Germline CDR1 and CDR2: NNHNN and SYGAGS (reference sequence). The V gene lost 3 bases and the J gene lost 0 bases, with 13 bases spanning the gap. The CDR3 extends over 16 amino acids. CDR3: CASGAPGQSSGNTLYF. Partial CDR3 DNA: TGTGCCAGCGGTGCCCCGGGACAATCTTCTGGAAATACGCTCTAT.

This clone was counted a few times. The listed genes are named as in mouse. The read terminates 1 residue ahead of where the CDR3 ends, so the germline J gene completes it. This chain connects TRBV16 to TRBJ2-7; a weak D match, TRBD2 (7 bases). The CDR3 is 13 amino acids. CDR1 is SGHSA, CDR2 FRNQAP, per germline. The V end lost 5 bases, the J end lost 3 bases, and 11 bases lay between the germline ends. CDR3 DNA, as far as it was read: TGTGCAAGCAGCCCCGGGGGGCTCTATGAACAGTAC. It codes for CASSPGGLYEQY. The entire CDR3 is CASSPGGLYEQYF.

With regard to this clone: The listed genes are named as in mouse. The DNA ends 1 residue before the CDR3 does, and the rest of the CDR3 is filled in from the germline J gene. The genes are TRBV14 and TRBJ1-3; possible D gene TRBD1, 5 bases. Trimming stripped 1 base from V and 0 bases from J, with 17 bases between. Germline values: CDR1 SGHDT, CDR2 FRDEAV. CDR3 length: 18 amino acids. CDR3 bases read: TGTGCCAGCAGTTTCAGCAGGGCCCGCCTTAATTCTGGAAATACGCTCTAT. This encodes CASSFSRARLNSGNTLY. The full CDR3 reads CASSFSRARLNSGNTLYF.

Regarding this clone: Each gene name is a mouse one. The CDR3 end is not reached by the read, which stops 1 residue before it; the germline J gene fills it in. The chain combines TRBV1 with TRBJ1-2; D gene uncertain. With 0 bases removed from V and 0 bases from J, the gap between germline ends came to 5 bases. The CDR3 contains 14 residues. Germline CDR1 reads NSQYPW; CDR2 reads LRSPGD (reference sequence). Here the CDR3 reads CTCSADRANSDYTF. CDR3 bases read: TGCACCTGCAGTGCAGACAGAGCAAACTCCGACTACACC. The whole variable domain, filled in from reference TRBV1 and TRBJ1-2, reads VTLLEQNPRWRLVPRGQAVNLRCILKNSQYPWMSWYQQDLQKQLQWLFTLRSPGDKEVKSLPGADYLATRVTDTELRLQVANMSQGRTLYCTCSADRANSDYTFGSGTRLLVI.